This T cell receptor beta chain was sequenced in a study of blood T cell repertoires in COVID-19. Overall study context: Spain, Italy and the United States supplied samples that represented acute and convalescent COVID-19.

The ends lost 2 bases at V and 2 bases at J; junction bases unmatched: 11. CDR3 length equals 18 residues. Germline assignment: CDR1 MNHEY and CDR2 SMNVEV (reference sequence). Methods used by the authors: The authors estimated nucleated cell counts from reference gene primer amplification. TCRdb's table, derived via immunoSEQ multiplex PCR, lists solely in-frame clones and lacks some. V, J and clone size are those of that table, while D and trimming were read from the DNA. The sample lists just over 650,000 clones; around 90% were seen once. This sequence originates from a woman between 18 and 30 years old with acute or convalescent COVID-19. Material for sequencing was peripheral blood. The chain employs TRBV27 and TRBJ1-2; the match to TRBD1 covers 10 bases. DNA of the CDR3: TGTGCCAGCAGTTTAGTTGGGGGCCTGGGACAGGGGAACTATGGCTACACCTTC. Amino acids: CASSLVGGLGQGNYGYTF.